The 18 T cell receptor beta chains below were found in one sample sequenced in a study of molecular identifiers for immune sequencing clone quantification. One entry per CDR3 protein, called by TCRdb with MiXCR from the PCR reads. The sample contains about 500,000 distinct CDR3 sequences, roughly 23% of which appear only once. Sequenced material: naive CD8+ T cells from blood, with Jurkat cell RNA spiked in. Subset: FACS-sorted CD8+CD4-CCR7+CD45RA+ naive T cells. These receptors originate from a human donor in good health. Some libraries in this study had Jurkat cell RNA spiked in.

This clonotype was counted many times. The chain joins TRBV4-1 to TRBJ2-3, with D unclear. The CDR3 is 14 residues long. Germline loops: CDR1 MGHRA, CDR2 YSYEKL. V dropped 4 bases and J dropped 4 bases, with 12 bases sitting between them. CDR3 coding DNA: TGCGCCAGCAGCCCCCCCAATGCCCCAGATACGCAGTATTTT. The encoded protein is CASSPPNAPDTQYF.

This clonotype has at least ten counts. The CDR3 sequence: CASSKGGLNEKLFF. CDR3 DNA sequence: TGTGCCAGCAGCAAGGGAGGTCTTAATGAAAAACTGTTTTTT. This sequence joins TRBV5-5 and TRBJ1-4; no clear D. V shed 4 bases and J shed 4 bases, with 11 bases lying between them. Germline assignment: CDR1 SGHKS and CDR2 YYEKEE (reference sequence). The length of the CDR3 is 14 residues.

There are a few counts of this clonotype. The rearrangement joins TRBV11-2 to TRBJ1-2, with D unclear. The germline V gene has CDR1 SGHAT and CDR2 FQNNGV. With 6 bases removed from V and 2 bases from J, the gap between germline ends came to 13 bases. CDR3 size: 14 residues. CDR3 region: CASRPLTQNYGYTF. CDR3 sequence (DNA): TGTGCCAGCAGACCACTTACGCAGAACTATGGCTACACCTTC.

J is TRBJ2-7 and V is TRBV11-2; D remains unclear. The CDR3 totals 12 residues. Trimming removed 6 bases at V and 2 bases at J, with 8 bases between. Germline V gives CDR1 SGHAT, CDR2 FQNNGV. The CDR3 sequence: CASSFLTYEQYF. The DNA for the CDR3 is TGTGCCAGCAGTTTTCTTACCTACGAGCAGTACTTC.

In this sample, this clonotype turned up many times. V is TRBV9 and J is TRBJ2-3; unclear D gene. Looked up from germline, CDR1 is SGDLS and CDR2 is YYNGEE. Trimming pared 4 bases from V and 5 bases from J, leaving 11 bases between. The CDR3 is 13 residues long. For the CDR3, the DNA is TGTGCCAGCAGCTCCGCAAGAGAAGATACGCAGTATTTT. It translates to CASSSAREDTQYF.

V and J are TRBV30 and TRBJ1-5; no reliable D call. Trimming cost V 2 bases and J 2 bases, with 10 bases left between them. Germline V gene data show CDR1 as GTSNPN and CDR2 as SVGIG (reference sequence). This CDR3 is built from 14 residues. The CDR3 protein is CAWSLPSGNQPQHF. In DNA, the CDR3 is TGTGCCTGGAGTCTGCCCTCGGGCAATCAGCCCCAGCATTTT.

The V call is TRBV20-1, the J call TRBJ1-1; D is unclear. V dropped 2 bases and J dropped 3 bases, with 7 bases sitting between them. CDR3 length: 12 residues. Germline values: CDR1 DFQATT, CDR2 SNEGSKA (reference sequence). CDR3 amino acids: CSARNWDTEAFF. CDR3 DNA: TGCAGTGCTAGAAACTGGGACACTGAAGCTTTCTTT.

Comments on this clonotype: At one end, the junction sequence differs from germline, possibly due to a read error. The CDR3 reads CASSPRLAGQGTQYF. CDR3 nucleotide sequence: TGTGCCAGCAGCCCCCGACTAGCGGGACAAGGGACCCAGTACTTC. The chain has TRBV13 and TRBJ2-5; TRBD2 matches 11 bases. The CDR3 runs 15 residues. CDR1 is PRHDT, CDR2 FYEKMQ, per germline (reference sequence).

This clonotype was counted at least ten times. V and J are TRBV16 and TRBJ1-5; D ambiguous. The germline V gene encodes CDR1 KGHSY and CDR2 FQNENV. There are 15 residues in the CDR3. V was cut by 2 bases and J by 0 bases, with 8 bases left in between. CDR3 region: CASSQPDISNQPQHF. CDR3 DNA: TGTGCCAGCAGCCAACCCGACATTAGCAATCAGCCCCAGCATTTT.

This chain links TRBV2 with TRBJ2-5; D might be TRBD1 (6 bases). The CDR3 sequence is 14 residues long. Germline V gene lookup returns CDR1 SNHLY and CDR2 FYNNEI. V dropped 7 bases and J dropped 3 bases, with 15 bases sitting between them. This CDR3 reads CASIPQGLEETQYF. The CDR3 nucleotides are TGTGCCAGCATACCACAGGGTTTAGAAGAGACCCAGTACTTC.

This chain joins TRBV27 and TRBJ2-1; no definite D call. The CDR3 sequence is 18 residues long. Trimming removed 2 bases from V and 7 bases from J, with 24 bases in between. The germline gives CDR1 MNHEY, CDR2 SMNVEV (reference sequence). CDR3 amino acids: CASSLRRRSHVLNNEQFF. Written as DNA, the CDR3 is TGTGCCAGCAGTTTACGCCGCCGTTCGCACGTATTAAATAATGAGCAGTTCTTC.

This clonotype was recorded a few times. This chain uses TRBV20-1 with TRBJ2-2, with D perhaps matching TRBD2 (6 bases). Trimming pared 5 bases from V and 7 bases from J, leaving 32 bases between. Germline-derived CDR1 and CDR2 are DFQATT and SNEGSKA (reference sequence). This CDR3 is 19 amino acids long. In nucleotides, the CDR3 is TGCAGTGCTCCTCTCGCGAGGGACTCCTACCGTGCTCTGGACGGGGAGCTGTTTTTT. Protein sequence: CSAPLARDSYRALDGELFF.

V and J are TRBV7-9 and TRBJ1-3, with D unresolved. The germline CDR1 and CDR2 sequences are SEHNR and FQNEAQ (reference sequence). The V end was cut by 4 bases, the J end by 0 bases, with 10 bases between. This CDR3 has 15 residues. CDR3 sequence reads: CASSSLGGSGNTIYF. For the CDR3, the DNA is TGTGCCAGCAGCTCTCTCGGCGGCTCTGGAAACACCATATATTTT.

This clonotype was observed once. CDR3 coding DNA: TGTGCCAGCAGCTTAGGAGTGGGGGCAGACTCCTACGAGCAGTACTTC. This encodes CASSLGVGADSYEQYF. The chain has TRBV7-2 and TRBJ2-7; tentatively, D is TRBD1 (6 bases). Between the trimmed V and J ends, which lost 1 base and 0 bases, there was a span of 13 bases. This CDR3 has 16 amino acids. CDR1 and CDR2 (germline): SGHTA, FQGNSA.

This clonotype has ten or more counts. Germline is not matched at one junction end, which may reflect a read error. The V gene is TRBV27, the J gene TRBJ1-1, with D possibly matching TRBD1 (5 bases). Germline CDR1 MNHEY, CDR2 SMNVEV (reference sequence). The length of the CDR3 is 12 residues. CDR3 DNA sequence: TGTGCCAGCAGCTGGGACCGGGTTGCCCTCAATTTT. The encoded protein is CASSWDRVALNF.

This clonotype showed up just a few times. The chain employs TRBV7-9 and TRBJ2-7, with unresolved D. The CDR3 runs 11 residues. Germline lookup yields CDR1 SEHNR and CDR2 FQNEAQ (reference sequence). The V end was cut by 5 bases, the J end by 6 bases, with 8 bases between. CDR3 loop: CASSAYSEQYF. DNA of the CDR3: TGTGCCAGCAGCGCGTACAGCGAGCAGTACTTC. The full variable domain, its missing parts supplied by reference TRBV7-9 and TRBJ2-7, is DTGVSQNPRHKITKRGQNVTFRCDPISEHNRLYWYRQTLGQGPEFLTYFQNEAQLEKSRLLSDRFSAERPKGSFSTLEIQRTEQGDSAMYLCASSAYSEQYFGPGTRLTVT.

The chain has TRBV15 and TRBJ1-5; D perhaps matches TRBD1 (6 bases). Trimming took 5 bases from V and 6 from J, leaving 17 bases between them. Per the germline V gene, CDR1 is LNHNV and CDR2 is YYDKDF (reference sequence). The CDR3 covers 15 residues. The DNA of the CDR3 is TGTGCCACCAGCCTGGACAGACTCGGCAGTCAGCCCCAGCATTTT. Encoded protein: CATSLDRLGSQPQHF.

This clonotype came up many times. The chain has TRBV30 and TRBJ1-1; TRBD1 is a possible D gene (6 bases). V gave up 2 bases and J gave up 3 bases, with 10 bases separating them. CDR1 is GTSNPN, CDR2 SVGIG, per germline (reference sequence). The length of the CDR3 is 13 residues. The CDR3 loop is CAWSPSGDTEAFF. CDR3 bases: TGTGCCTGGAGTCCATCAGGGGACACTGAAGCTTTCTTT.